This T cell receptor beta chain was observed in a study of CD8+ T cells in alopecia areata. Study-wide points: Sharing of TCR sequences between patients (possibly for HLA-related reasons) was less clear than in mice.

Reverse transcribed after extraction, RNA yielded cDNA as the sequencing template. Some clones are missing from TCRdb's copy, which holds only in-frame ones; the method was immunoSEQ multiplex PCR. The sample lists almost 35,000 clones; 55% were seen once. Trimming took off 4 bases at V and 4 bases at J, with 13 bases between the two ends. Germline CDR1 is SEHNR and CDR2 is FQNEAQ (reference sequence). This CDR3 contains 14 residues. This clone has only one observation. Antigen unknown. The clonotype originates from a human donor with alopecia areata. This chain connects TRBV7-9 to TRBJ1-2; D gene uncertain. Sequenced input: NKG2D-high CD8+ T cells sorted from blood. The chain's CDR3 is CASSSGGSPYGYTF. CDR3 DNA sequence: TGTGCCAGCAGCTCCGGCGGCTCCCCCTATGGCTACACCTTC.